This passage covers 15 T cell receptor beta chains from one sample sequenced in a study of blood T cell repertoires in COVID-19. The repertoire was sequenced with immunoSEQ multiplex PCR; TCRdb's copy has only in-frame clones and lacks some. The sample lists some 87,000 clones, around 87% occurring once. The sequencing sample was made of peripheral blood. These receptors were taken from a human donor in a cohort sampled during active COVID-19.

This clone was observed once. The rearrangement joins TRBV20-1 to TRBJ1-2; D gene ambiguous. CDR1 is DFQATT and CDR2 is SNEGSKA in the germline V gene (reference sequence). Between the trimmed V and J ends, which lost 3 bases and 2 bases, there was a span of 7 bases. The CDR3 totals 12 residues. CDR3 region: CSASAQNYGYTF. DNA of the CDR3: TGCAGTGCTAGTGCCCAAAACTATGGCTACACCTTC.

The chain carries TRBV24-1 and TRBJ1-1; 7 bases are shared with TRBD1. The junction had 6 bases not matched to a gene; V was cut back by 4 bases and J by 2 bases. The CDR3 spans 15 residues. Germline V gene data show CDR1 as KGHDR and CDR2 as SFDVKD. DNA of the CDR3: TGTGCCACCAGTGACCCAAGGACAGGCAACACTGAAGCTTTCTTT. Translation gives CATSDPRTGNTEAFF.

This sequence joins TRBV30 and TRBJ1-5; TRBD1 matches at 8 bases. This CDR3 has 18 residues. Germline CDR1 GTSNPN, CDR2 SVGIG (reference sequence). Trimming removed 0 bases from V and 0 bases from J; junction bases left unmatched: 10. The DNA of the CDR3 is TGTGCCTGGAGTGTACGGGGGACAGGAATTTATAGCAATCAGCCCCAGCATTTT. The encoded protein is CAWSVRGTGIYSNQPQHF.

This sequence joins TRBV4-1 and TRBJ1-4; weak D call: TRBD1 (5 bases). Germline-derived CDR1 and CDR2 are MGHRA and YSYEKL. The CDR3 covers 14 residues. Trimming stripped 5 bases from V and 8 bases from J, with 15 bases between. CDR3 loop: CASSAGAGEEKLFF. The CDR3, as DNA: TGCGCCAGCAGCGCTGGCGCGGGGGAGGAAAAACTGTTTTTT.

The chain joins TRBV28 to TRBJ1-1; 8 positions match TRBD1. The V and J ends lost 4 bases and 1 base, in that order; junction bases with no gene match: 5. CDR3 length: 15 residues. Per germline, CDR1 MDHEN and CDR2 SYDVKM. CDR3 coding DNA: TGTGCCAGCAGTTGGGCGGACAGGGCGAACACTGAAGCTTTCTTT. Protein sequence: CASSWADRANTEAFF.

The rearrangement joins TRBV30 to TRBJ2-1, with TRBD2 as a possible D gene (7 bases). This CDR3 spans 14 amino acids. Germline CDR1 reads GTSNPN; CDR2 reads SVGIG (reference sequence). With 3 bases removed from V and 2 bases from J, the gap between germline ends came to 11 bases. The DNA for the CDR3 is TGTGCCTGGAGCGGGGGGCTACCCTACAATGAGCAGTTCTTC. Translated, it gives CAWSGGLPYNEQFF.

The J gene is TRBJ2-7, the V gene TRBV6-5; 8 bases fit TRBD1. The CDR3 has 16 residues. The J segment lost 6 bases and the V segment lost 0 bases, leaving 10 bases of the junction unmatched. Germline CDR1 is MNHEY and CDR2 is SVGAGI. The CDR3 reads CASSYSNPGQGSEQYF. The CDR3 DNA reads TGTGCCAGCAGTTACTCGAATCCCGGACAGGGTAGCGAGCAGTACTTC.

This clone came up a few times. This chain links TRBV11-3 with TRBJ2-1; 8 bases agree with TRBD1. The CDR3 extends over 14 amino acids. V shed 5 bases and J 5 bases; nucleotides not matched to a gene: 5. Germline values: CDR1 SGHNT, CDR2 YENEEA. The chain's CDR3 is CASSPRTGNNEQFF. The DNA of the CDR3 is TGTGCCAGCAGCCCGAGGACAGGGAACAATGAGCAGTTCTTC.

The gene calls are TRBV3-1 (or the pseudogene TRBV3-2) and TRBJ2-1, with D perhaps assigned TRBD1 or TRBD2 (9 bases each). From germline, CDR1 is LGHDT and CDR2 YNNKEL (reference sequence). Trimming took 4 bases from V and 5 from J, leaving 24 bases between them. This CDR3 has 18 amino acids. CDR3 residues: CASSPTGGVTSGHNEQFF. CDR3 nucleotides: TGTGCCAGCAGCCCGACAGGGGGGGTTACTAGCGGGCACAATGAGCAGTTCTTC.

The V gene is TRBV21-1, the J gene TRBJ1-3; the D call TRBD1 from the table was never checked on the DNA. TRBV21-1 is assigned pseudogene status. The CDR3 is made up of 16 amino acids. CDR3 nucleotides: TGTGCCAGTATCCCGGGACAGGGGGCATCAGGAAACACCATATATTTT. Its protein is CASIPGQGASGNTIYF.

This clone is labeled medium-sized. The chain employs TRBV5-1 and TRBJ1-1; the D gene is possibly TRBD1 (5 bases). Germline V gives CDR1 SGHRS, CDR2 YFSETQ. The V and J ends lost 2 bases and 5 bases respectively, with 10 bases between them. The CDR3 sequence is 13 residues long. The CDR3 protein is CASSLSRGTEAFF. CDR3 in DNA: TGCGCCAGCAGCTTAAGTCGGGGGACTGAAGCTTTCTTT.

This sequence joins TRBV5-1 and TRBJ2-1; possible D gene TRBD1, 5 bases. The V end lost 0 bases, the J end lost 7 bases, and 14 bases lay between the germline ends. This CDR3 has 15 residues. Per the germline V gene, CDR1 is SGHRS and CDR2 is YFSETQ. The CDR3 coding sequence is TGCGCCAGCAGCTTGGCCGAGGACGCAGGGAATGAGCAGTTCTTC. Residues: CASSLAEDAGNEQFF.

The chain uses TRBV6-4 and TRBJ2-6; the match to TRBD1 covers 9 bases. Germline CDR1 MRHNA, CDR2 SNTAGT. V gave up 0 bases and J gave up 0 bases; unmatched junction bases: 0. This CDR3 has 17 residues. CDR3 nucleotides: TGTGCCAGCAGTGACTCGACAGGGGGCTCTGGGGCCAACGTCCTGACTTTC. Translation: CASSDSTGGSGANVLTF.

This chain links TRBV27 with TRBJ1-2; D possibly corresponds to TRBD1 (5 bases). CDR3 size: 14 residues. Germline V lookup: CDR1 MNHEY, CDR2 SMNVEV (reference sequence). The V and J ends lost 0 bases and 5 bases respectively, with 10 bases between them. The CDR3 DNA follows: TGTGCCAGCAGTTTATCGGGGGGGGGATATGGCTACACCTTC. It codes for CASSLSGGGYGYTF.

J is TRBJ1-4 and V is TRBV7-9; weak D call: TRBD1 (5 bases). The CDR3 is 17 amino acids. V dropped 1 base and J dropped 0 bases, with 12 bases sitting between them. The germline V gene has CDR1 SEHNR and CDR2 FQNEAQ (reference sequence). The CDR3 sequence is CASSLVRGSATNEKLFF. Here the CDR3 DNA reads TGTGCCAGCAGCTTAGTTAGGGGCAGCGCAACTAATGAAAAACTGTTTTTT.